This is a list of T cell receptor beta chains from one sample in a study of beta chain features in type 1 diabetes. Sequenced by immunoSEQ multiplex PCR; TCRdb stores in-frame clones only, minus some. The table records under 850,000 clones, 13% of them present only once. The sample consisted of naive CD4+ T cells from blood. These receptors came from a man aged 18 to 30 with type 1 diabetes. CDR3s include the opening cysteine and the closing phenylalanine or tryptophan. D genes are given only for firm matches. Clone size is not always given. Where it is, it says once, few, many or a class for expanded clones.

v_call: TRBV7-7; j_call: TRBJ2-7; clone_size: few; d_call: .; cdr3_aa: CASSLSGRTYEQYF; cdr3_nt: TGTGCTAGCAGCTTATCAGGCAGGACCTACGAGCAGTACTTC
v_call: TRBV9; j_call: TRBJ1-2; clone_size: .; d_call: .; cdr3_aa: CASSVSPMNIDLGYGYTF; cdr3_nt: TGTGCCAGCAGCGTAAGCCCCATGAACATAGATCTGGGATATGGCTACACCTTC
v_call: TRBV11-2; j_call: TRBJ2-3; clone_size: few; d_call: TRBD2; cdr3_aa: CASRGGVGTDTQYF; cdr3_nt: TGTGCCAGCCGCGGGGGGGTTGGCACAGATACGCAGTATTTT
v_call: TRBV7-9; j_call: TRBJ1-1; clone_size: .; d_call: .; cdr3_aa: CASSQDLNTEAFF; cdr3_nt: TGTGCCAGCAGCCAAGACTTGAACACTGAAGCTTTCTTT
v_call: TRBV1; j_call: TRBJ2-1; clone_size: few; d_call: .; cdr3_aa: CTSSQVASGSYNEQFF; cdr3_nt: .
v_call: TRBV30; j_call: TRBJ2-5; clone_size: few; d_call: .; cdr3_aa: CAWSLAQETQYF; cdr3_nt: TGTGCCTGGAGTCTAGCCCAAGAGACCCAGTACTTC
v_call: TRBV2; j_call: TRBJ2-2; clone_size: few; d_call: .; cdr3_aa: CASSVGWETGELFF; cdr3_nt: TGTGCCAGCAGTGTCGGGTGGGAAACCGGGGAGCTGTTTTTT
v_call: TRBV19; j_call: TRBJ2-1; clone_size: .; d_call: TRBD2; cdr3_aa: CASSPNLAAYYNEQFF; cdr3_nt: TGTGCCAGTAGTCCCAATCTAGCGGCCTACTACAATGAGCAGTTCTTC
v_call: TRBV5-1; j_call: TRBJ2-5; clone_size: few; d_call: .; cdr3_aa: CASSLSSKETQYF; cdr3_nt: TGCGCCAGCAGCTTGAGTTCTAAAGAGACCCAGTACTTC
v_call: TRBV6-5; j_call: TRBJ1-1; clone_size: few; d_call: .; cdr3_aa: CASSYSVGTEAFF; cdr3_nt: TGTGCCAGCAGTTACTCGGTGGGCACTGAAGCTTTCTTT
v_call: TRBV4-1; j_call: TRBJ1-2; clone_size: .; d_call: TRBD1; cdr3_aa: CASSHPGQGVSYTF; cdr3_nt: TGCGCCAGCAGCCACCCGGGACAGGGGGTGAGCTACACCTTC
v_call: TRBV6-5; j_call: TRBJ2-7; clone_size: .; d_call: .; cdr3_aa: CASSYSIGGSYEQYF; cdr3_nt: TGTGCCAGCAGTTACTCGATCGGGGGATCCTACGAGCAGTACTTC
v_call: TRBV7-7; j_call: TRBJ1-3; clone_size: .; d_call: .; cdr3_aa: CASSGDSGNTIYF; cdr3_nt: TGTGCTAGCAGCGGGGACTCTGGAAACACCATATATTTT
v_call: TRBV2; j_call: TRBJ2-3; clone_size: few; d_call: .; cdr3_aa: CASSEQGPDTQYF; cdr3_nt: TGTGCCAGCAGTGAACAGGGTCCAGATACGCAGTATTTT
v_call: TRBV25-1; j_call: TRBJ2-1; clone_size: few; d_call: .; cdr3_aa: CASSDVQSSYNEQFF; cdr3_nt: TGTGCCAGCAGTGATGTGCAAAGCTCCTACAATGAGCAGTTCTTC
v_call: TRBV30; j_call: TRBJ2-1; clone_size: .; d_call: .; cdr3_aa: CAWIRQDSLQAEFF; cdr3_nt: TGTGCCTGGATTAGACAGGACTCCCTTCAGGCCGAGTTCTTC
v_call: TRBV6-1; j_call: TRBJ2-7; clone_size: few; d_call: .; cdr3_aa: CASSEWAGSSYEQYF; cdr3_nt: TGTGCCAGCAGTGAATGGGCAGGGAGCTCCTACGAGCAGTACTTC
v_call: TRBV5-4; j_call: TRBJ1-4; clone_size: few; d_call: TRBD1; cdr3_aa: CASSFWTGGNEKLFF; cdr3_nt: TGTGCCAGCAGCTTCTGGACAGGTGGAAATGAAAAACTGTTTTTT
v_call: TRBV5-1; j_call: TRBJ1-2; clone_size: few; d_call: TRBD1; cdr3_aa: CASSTDRDGYTF; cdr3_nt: TGCGCCAGCAGCACGGACAGGGATGGCTACACCTTC
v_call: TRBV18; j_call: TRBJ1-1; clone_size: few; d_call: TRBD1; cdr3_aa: CASSPDRANAEAFF; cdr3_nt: TGTGCCAGCTCACCGGACAGGGCGAACGCTGAAGCTTTCTTT
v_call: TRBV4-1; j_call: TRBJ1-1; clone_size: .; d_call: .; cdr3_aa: CASSQDWGGGPNTEAFF; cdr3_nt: TGCGCCAGCAGCCAAGATTGGGGCGGGGGGCCGAACACTGAAGCTTTCTTT
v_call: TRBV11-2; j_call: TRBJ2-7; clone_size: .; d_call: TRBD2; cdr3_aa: CASSSKSTSGTYEQYF; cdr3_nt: TGTGCCAGCAGCTCGAAATCAACTAGCGGAACCTACGAGCAGTACTTC
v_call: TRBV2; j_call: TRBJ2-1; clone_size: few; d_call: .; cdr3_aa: CASSEDRGSYNEQFF; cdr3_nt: TGTGCCAGCAGTGAAGACAGAGGGTCCTACAATGAGCAGTTCTTC
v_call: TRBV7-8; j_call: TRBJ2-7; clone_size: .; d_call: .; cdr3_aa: CASSLPGSAFAQYF; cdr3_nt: TGTGCCAGCAGCCTCCCAGGGTCGGCTTTCGCGCAGTACTTC
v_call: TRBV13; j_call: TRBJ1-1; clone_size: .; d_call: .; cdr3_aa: CASRSTSNTEAFF; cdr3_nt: TGTGCCAGCAGGTCAACATCGAACACTGAAGCTTTCTTT
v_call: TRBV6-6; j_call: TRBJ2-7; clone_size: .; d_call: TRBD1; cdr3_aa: CASSFQQGGGYEQYF; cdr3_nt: TGTGCCAGCAGTTTCCAACAGGGGGGAGGATACGAGCAGTACTTC
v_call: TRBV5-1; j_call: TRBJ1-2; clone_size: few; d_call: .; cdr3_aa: CASSFAGTRNGYTF; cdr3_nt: TGCGCCAGCAGCTTCGCCGGGACTCGGAATGGCTACACCTTC
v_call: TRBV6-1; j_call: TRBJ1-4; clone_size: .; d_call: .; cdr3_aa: CASSESGLNEKLFF; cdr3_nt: TGTGCCAGCAGTGAAAGTGGCCTCAATGAAAAACTGTTTTTT
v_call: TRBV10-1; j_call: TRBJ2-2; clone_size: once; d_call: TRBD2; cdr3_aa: CASGSLAGENGELFF; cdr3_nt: TGCGCCAGCGGGAGTCTAGCGGGGGAAAACGGGGAGCTGTTTTTT
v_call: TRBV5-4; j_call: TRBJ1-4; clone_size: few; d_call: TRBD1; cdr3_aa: CASSLGTGEKLFF; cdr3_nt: TGTGCCAGCAGCTTGGGGACAGGTGAAAAACTGTTTTTT
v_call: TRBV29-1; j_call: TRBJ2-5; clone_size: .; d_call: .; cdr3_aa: CSAPAGGEQETQYF; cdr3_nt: TGCAGCGCCCCAGCAGGGGGGGAGCAAGAGACCCAGTACTTC
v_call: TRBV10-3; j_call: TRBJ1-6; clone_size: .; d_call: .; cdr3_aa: CAISEGEGGSPLHF; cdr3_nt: TGTGCCATCAGTGAGGGGGAGGGAGGGTCACCCCTCCACTTT
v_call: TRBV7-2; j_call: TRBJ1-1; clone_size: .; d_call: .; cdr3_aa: CASSLAGVGEAFF; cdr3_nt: TGTGCCAGCAGCTTAGCGGGGGTTGGTGAAGCTTTCTTT
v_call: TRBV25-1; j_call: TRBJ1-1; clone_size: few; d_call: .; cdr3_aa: CASSPGLNTEAFF; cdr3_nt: TGTGCCAGCAGCCCGGGTCTGAACACTGAAGCTTTCTTT
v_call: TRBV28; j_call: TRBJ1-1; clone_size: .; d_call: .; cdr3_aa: CASFSTNTEAFF; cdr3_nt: TGTGCCAGCTTTTCGACTAACACTGAAGCTTTCTTT
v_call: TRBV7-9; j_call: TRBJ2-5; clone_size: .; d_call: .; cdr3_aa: CASSLAGVGETQYF; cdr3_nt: TGTGCCAGCAGCTTGGCAGGGGTCGGGGAGACCCAGTACTTC
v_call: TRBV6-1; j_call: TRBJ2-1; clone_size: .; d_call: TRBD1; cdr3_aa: CASSGSGGTDEQFF; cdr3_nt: TGTGCCAGCAGTGGGTCAGGGGGTACCGATGAGCAGTTCTTC
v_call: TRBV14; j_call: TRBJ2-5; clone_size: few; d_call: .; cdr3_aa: CASSHSQGWRETQYF; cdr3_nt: TGTGCCAGCAGCCACTCCCAGGGATGGAGAGAGACCCAGTACTTC
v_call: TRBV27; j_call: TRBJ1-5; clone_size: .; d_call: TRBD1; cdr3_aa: CASRPGQGANQPQHF; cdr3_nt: TGTGCCAGCAGGCCGGGACAGGGGGCCAATCAGCCCCAGCATTTT
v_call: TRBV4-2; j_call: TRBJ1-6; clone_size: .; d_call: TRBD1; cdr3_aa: CASSQRLIAGGGKNSPLHF; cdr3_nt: TGTGCCAGCAGCCAAAGATTGATTGCAGGGGGCGGGAAGAATTCACCCCTCCACTTT
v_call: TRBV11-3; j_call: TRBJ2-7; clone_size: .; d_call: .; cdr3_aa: CASSSEGEQYF; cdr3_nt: TGTGCCAGCAGCTCGGAAGGCGAGCAGTACTTC